Below, 18 T cell receptor beta chains from the same sample are listed, as sequenced in a study of beta chain features in type 1 diabetes (dated by TCRdb to 2017 to 2018). General conclusions and limits of the study: Type 1 diabetes patients showed a moderate but significant shortening of TCRB CDR3 length in all four CD4+ subsets.

Which antigens these TCRs recognize remains unknown. Library creation used the immunoSEQ multiplex PCR assay. All of the isolated RNA was reverse transcribed with the High Capacity cDNA Reverse Transcription Kit, so expressed TCRB transcripts were sequenced. Imported from immuneACCESS, the table was reduced by TCRdb to in-frame sequences with V and J called. These copies leave out some clones; in studies compared against another copy, an unresolved V gene accounts for under half, and the cause of the remainder is not known. The sample table shows about 340,000 clones, and roughly 14% are seen once. About 0.016% of the sample is in the top ten clones. What was sequenced was naive CD4+ T cells from blood. The intended sense of this specimen's cell subset or site label: true naive CD4+ T cells. These receptors originate from a woman younger than 35 with type 1 diabetes.

This clone appeared a few times. The genes are TRBV5-4 and TRBJ2-1; 7 nucleotides match TRBD2. V shed 3 bases, J shed 0 bases, and the junction held 9 bases outside the gene matches. From germline, CDR1 is SGHNT and CDR2 YYREEE (reference sequence). This CDR3 region has 17 residues. CDR3 nucleotide sequence: TGTGCCAGCAGCTCAAGGGCAAGCGGGGCCTCCTACAATGAGCAGTTCTTC. Its translation: CASSSRASGASYNEQFF.

This clone was seen a few times. The genes are TRBV5-6 and TRBJ2-7; 7 positions agree with TRBD1. The CDR3 has 15 residues. The junction had 7 bases not matched to a gene; V was cut back by 4 bases and J by 0 bases. Germline assignment: CDR1 SGHDT and CDR2 YYEEEE. CDR3 in amino acids: CASSRTGDRSYEQYV. CDR3 coding DNA: TGTGCCAGCAGCCGGACAGGAGATCGCTCCTACGAGCAGTACGTC.

This clone was detected only a few times. V gene TRBV15 combines with J gene TRBJ2-7; possibly TRBD1 for D (5 bases). V was trimmed by 0 bases and J by 4 bases, leaving 13 bases between them. Germline CDR1 LNHNV, CDR2 YYDKDF (reference sequence). CDR3 length equals 15 residues. The CDR3 sequence is CATSRDPTVEYEQYF. CDR3 DNA: TGTGCCACCAGCAGAGACCCGACAGTGGAGTACGAGCAGTACTTC.

The J gene is TRBJ1-5, the V gene TRBV2; no clear D. CDR1 SNHLY and CDR2 FYNNEI come from the germline V gene. This CDR3 comprises 13 residues. The V gene lost 1 base and the J gene lost 9 bases, with 10 bases spanning the gap. CDR3 in amino acids: CASSEGYTRPQHF. The CDR3 bases are TGTGCCAGCAGTGAAGGTTATACGCGGCCCCAGCATTTT.

This clone was counted between two and nine times. In DNA form, the CDR3 reads TGTGCCAGCAGTACTCCAGGAGCGGGAGATTTATATGAGCAGTTCTTC. Translating gives CASSTPGAGDLYEQFF. J is TRBJ2-1 and V is TRBV28, with TRBD2 identical over 8 bases. V dropped 5 bases and J dropped 8; count of bases not matched to a gene: 14. Per germline, CDR1 MDHEN and CDR2 SYDVKM. CDR3 length: 16 amino acids.

The chain uses TRBV29-1 and TRBJ2-2, with 10 bases that match TRBD2. This CDR3 comprises 15 residues. V gave up 4 bases and J gave up 2 bases; unmatched junction bases: 4. Germline V gene data show CDR1 as SQVTM and CDR2 as ANQGSEA. CDR3 amino acids: CSVVTSGVNTGELFF. CDR3 bases: TGCAGCGTTGTCACTAGCGGGGTAAACACCGGGGAGCTGTTTTTT.

This clone was detected a few times. This chain joins TRBV19 and TRBJ2-2, with D maybe TRBD1 (6 bases). Germline V gene data show CDR1 as LNHDA and CDR2 as SQIVND (reference sequence). Trimming took 10 bases from V and 4 from J, leaving 22 bases between them. The CDR3 spans 16 residues. CDR3 DNA sequence: TGTGCCACCACTCTAGAACAGGGTTTGGGCACCGGGGAGCTGTTTTTT. This codes for CATTLEQGLGTGELFF. Looking up the rest from reference TRBV19 and TRBJ2-2 gives the full variable domain: DGGITQSPKYLFRKEGQNVTLSCEQNLNHDAMYWYRQDPGQGLRLIYYSQIVNDFQKGDIAEGYSVSREKKESFPLTVTSAQKNPTAFYLCATTLEQGLGTGELFFGEGSRLTVL.

J is TRBJ2-3 and V is TRBV7-6, with 12 bases aligning to TRBD2. Germline lookup yields CDR1 SGHVS and CDR2 FNYEAQ. The CDR3 has 15 amino acids. The ends lost 5 bases at V and 5 bases at J; junction bases unmatched: 5. CDR3 in amino acids: CASSTGLAGKDTQYF. The CDR3 nucleotides read TGTGCCAGCAGCACAGGACTAGCGGGGAAAGATACGCAGTATTTT.

The rearrangement uses TRBV6-6 and TRBJ2-7, with D tentatively TRBD2 (6 bases). This CDR3 is built from 16 residues. The germline CDR1 and CDR2 sequences are MNHNY and SVGAGI (reference sequence). The ends were cut back, 0 bases at V and 1 base at J, with 13 bases in the middle. Here the CDR3 DNA reads TGTGCCAGCAGTTACTCGTCCGGGAGTGGGTCCTACGAGCAGTACGTC. This sequence encodes CASSYSSGSGSYEQYV.

This clone was seen a few times. The rearrangement uses TRBV30 and TRBJ1-1, with a weak D call TRBD1 (6 bases). In germline, CDR1 is GTSNPN, CDR2 SVGIG (reference sequence). Trimming left V 2 bases short and J 7 bases short, with 11 bases between. CDR3 length: 12 amino acids. The CDR3 protein is CAWSISGDEAFF. The CDR3 DNA reads as TGTGCCTGGAGTATCTCAGGGGATGAAGCTTTCTTT.

V gene TRBV5-1 combines with J gene TRBJ2-2, with 8 bases fitting TRBD1. CDR1 and CDR2 from the germline V gene are SGHRS and YFSETQ. The CDR3 consists of 15 residues. Trimming took 6 bases from V and 2 from J; bases not matched to a gene: 6. The CDR3 DNA reads TGCGCCAGCACCCTGGACAGGGTCAACACCGGGGAGCTGTTTTTT. This sequence encodes CASTLDRVNTGELFF.

The chain combines TRBV29-1 with TRBJ2-3, with D perhaps TRBD2 (6 bases). Between the trimmed V and J ends, which lost 7 bases and 2 bases, there was a span of 13 bases. Germline-derived CDR1 and CDR2 are SQVTM and ANQGSEA. The CDR3 spans 13 residues. The CDR3 reads CSAGGRLTDTQYF. DNA for the CDR3: TGCAGCGCCGGAGGGCGCCTCACAGATACGCAGTATTTT.

A few counts support this clone. Other DNA sequences in the same sample also yield this CDR3. Written as DNA, the CDR3 is TGCAGCGTTGAGGCTTCCGAAAAACTGTTTTTT. This sequence encodes CSVEASEKLFF. This chain joins TRBV29-1 and TRBJ1-4; D ambiguous. Germline CDR1 and CDR2: SQVTM and ANQGSEA. V gave up 3 bases and J gave up 8 bases, with 7 bases separating them. The CDR3 has 11 amino acids.

The chain couples TRBV27 to TRBJ1-2; 9 bases map to TRBD1. Germline V lookup: CDR1 MNHEY, CDR2 SMNVEV (reference sequence). V dropped 4 bases and J dropped 3; count of bases not matched to a gene: 3. This CDR3 has 14 residues. The CDR3 spells CASSSTGGDYGYTF. For the CDR3, the DNA is TGTGCCAGCAGTTCCACAGGGGGCGACTATGGCTACACCTTC.

The V gene is TRBV5-4, the J gene TRBJ2-7; D might be TRBD1 (6 bases). Germline V gives CDR1 SGHNT, CDR2 YYREEE (reference sequence). V lost 4 bases, J lost 6 bases, and 23 bases lay in between. The CDR3 has 16 amino acids. The CDR3 here is CASSTTSGAYGREQYV. CDR3 bases: TGTGCCAGCAGCACAACCTCAGGGGCCTATGGCCGCGAGCAGTACGTC.

This clone was counted a few times. The chain has TRBV5-1 and TRBJ1-1; D not resolved. This CDR3 has 13 amino acids. Germline V gives CDR1 SGHRS, CDR2 YFSETQ. Trimming stripped 7 bases from V and 1 base from J, with 11 bases between. CDR3 nucleotides: TGCGCCAGCCGTGAGGAACCGAACACTGAAGCTTTCTTT. Protein product: CASREEPNTEAFF. The whole variable domain, filled in from reference TRBV5-1 and TRBJ1-1, reads KAGVTQTPRYLIKTRGQQVTLSCSPISGHRSVSWYQQTPGQGLQFLFEYFSETQRNKGNFPGRFSGRQFSNSRSEMNVSTLELGDSALYLCASREEPNTEAFFGQGTRLTVV.

The chain couples TRBV6-1 to TRBJ2-1; TRBD1 is a possible D gene (6 bases). V lost 6 bases and J lost 7, with 19 bases in between. Germline V gene sequence: CDR1 MNHNS, CDR2 SASEGT. This CDR3 contains 15 residues. In DNA, the CDR3 is TGTGCCAGCAGGGGCTTGGACAGAATCTTTAATGAGCAGTTCTTC. Translation: CASRGLDRIFNEQFF.

V usage is TRBV2 and J usage is TRBJ2-5; the D gene is possibly TRBD2 (6 bases). There are 13 residues in the CDR3. The V and J ends lost 8 bases and 2 bases respectively, with 12 bases between them. Germline V lookup: CDR1 SNHLY, CDR2 FYNNEI. The CDR3 protein is CASVLTSQETQYF. DNA of the CDR3: TGTGCCAGCGTTTTGACTAGTCAAGAGACCCAGTACTTC.